A single sample is the source of the 19 T cell receptor beta chains below, sequenced in a study of blood T cell repertoires in COVID-19. Sequencing was performed with immunoSEQ multiplex PCR; in TCRdb, only in-frame clones are kept and a portion is missing. The table has about 380,000 clones, around nine tenths seen once; the top ten hold 1.2%. Sequences were obtained from PBMCs or T cells enriched from blood (not recorded which). The receptors shown here come from a woman between 18 and 29 years old who had recovered from COVID-19.

This clone occurred once. V usage is TRBV18 and J usage is TRBJ1-1, with a tentative D call TRBD1 (5 bases). The CDR3 is made up of 13 amino acids. Germline V gene lookup returns CDR1 KGHSH and CDR2 LQKENI. V was pared by 6 bases and J by 0 bases, with 8 bases between. The CDR3 nucleotides read TGTGCCAGCTCTCAGGGTTTGAACACTGAAGCTTTCTTT. It encodes CASSQGLNTEAFF.

V gene TRBV12-3 or TRBV12-4 combines with J gene TRBJ1-4; D unresolved. The CDR3 is 13 residues long. Trimming took off 6 bases at V and 6 bases at J, with 11 bases between the two ends. CDR3 region: CASRPDRYEKLFF. In nucleotides, the CDR3 is TGTGCCAGCAGGCCCGATCGGTATGAAAAACTGTTTTTT.

This chain joins TRBV11-3 and TRBJ1-6; TRBD1 might be the D (6 bases). Germline CDR1 and CDR2: SGHNT and YENEEA. Trimming cost V 3 bases and J 9 bases, with 18 bases left between them. The CDR3 spans 16 residues. The CDR3 DNA is TGTGCCAGCAGCTTCCAGACAGGTCTGGGTTCTTCACCCCTCCACTTT. Amino acid sequence: CASSFQTGLGSSPLHF.

The table lists this clone with a count of one. This chain uses TRBV3-1 (or the pseudogene TRBV3-2) with TRBJ2-2; TRBD1 agrees at 8 bases. The CDR3 consists of 16 residues. Germline V gives CDR1 LGHDT, CDR2 YNNKEL (reference sequence). Trimming removed 2 bases from V and 7 bases from J; junction bases left unmatched: 9. The CDR3 bases are TGTGCCAGCAGCCAAACCCTGCAGGGGGCGTACGGGGAGCTGTTTTTT. Translating it yields CASSQTLQGAYGELFF.

The V gene is TRBV19, the J gene TRBJ1-3, with D unresolved. The CDR3 runs 15 residues. The V end was cut by 2 bases, the J end by 0 bases, with 8 bases between. Per germline, CDR1 LNHDA and CDR2 SQIVND (reference sequence). CDR3 bases: TGTGCCAGTAGTATAAACAGCCACTCTGGAAACACCATATATTTT. It translates to CASSINSHSGNTIYF.

The chain employs TRBV7-9 and TRBJ2-7; 8 positions agree with TRBD1. The CDR3 sequence is 16 residues long. CDR1 is SEHNR, CDR2 FQNEAQ, per germline (reference sequence). With V trimmed by 1 base and J by 3 bases, 8 bases remained unmatched. CDR3 sequence (DNA): TGTGCCAGCAGCTTAGATCCCGGGACAGGACTCTACGAGCAGTACTTC. Amino acids: CASSLDPGTGLYEQYF.

The rearrangement links TRBV3-1 (or the pseudogene TRBV3-2) to TRBJ2-2; 10 positions match TRBD2. Germline values: CDR1 LGHDT, CDR2 YNNKEL (reference sequence). V was pared by 2 bases and J by 3 bases, with 12 bases of the junction left unmatched. The length of the CDR3 is 19 residues. The CDR3 spells CASSQRHLIAGGYTGELFF. DNA for the CDR3: TGTGCCAGCAGCCAACGTCACCTAATAGCGGGGGGATACACCGGGGAGCTGTTTTTT.

The chain has TRBV28 and TRBJ2-1, with 11 bases that match TRBD2. V lost 4 bases to trimming and J lost 5 bases; unmatched junction nucleotides: 10. The CDR3 consists of 17 residues. Germline V CDR1 and CDR2: MDHEN, SYDVKM. The CDR3: CASSSILLAGADNEQFF. Here the CDR3 DNA reads TGTGCCAGCAGTTCCATCCTACTAGCGGGGGCGGACAATGAGCAGTTCTTC.

V gene TRBV5-4 combines with J gene TRBJ1-3; D perhaps matches TRBD1 (5 bases). The CDR3 contains 14 residues. The germline V gene has CDR1 SGHNT and CDR2 YYREEE (reference sequence). The V gene lost 2 bases and the J gene lost 3 bases, with 9 bases spanning the gap. In DNA, the CDR3 is TGTGCCAGCAGCTTAAGGGGATTTGGAAACACCATATATTTT. This translates into CASSLRGFGNTIYF.

The chain couples TRBV9 to TRBJ2-1; 7 bases map to TRBD2. The CDR3 covers 17 residues. Losses at the gene ends were 3 bases for V and 3 bases for J; bases not matched to a gene: 12. The germline V gene encodes CDR1 SGDLS and CDR2 YYNGEE. This CDR3 is CASSGKRSGGRYNEQFF. Written as DNA, the CDR3 is TGTGCCAGCAGCGGAAAAAGATCGGGGGGTCGCTACAATGAGCAGTTCTTC.

The chain carries TRBV20-1 and TRBJ1-6; 12 bases match TRBD1. This CDR3 region has 17 residues. The V segment lost 3 bases and the J segment 2 bases; nucleotides outside the gene matches: 5. Germline V gene lookup returns CDR1 DFQATT and CDR2 SNEGSKA (reference sequence). CDR3 in DNA: TGCAGTGCTAGTGGGACAGGGGGCCAAACCTATAATTCACCCCTCCACTTT. Translating it yields CSASGTGGQTYNSPLHF.

The J gene is TRBJ2-7, the V gene TRBV4-1; 11 bases fit TRBD2. CDR1 and CDR2 (germline): MGHRA, YSYEKL. The ends lost 5 bases at V and 4 bases at J; junction bases unmatched: 10. This CDR3 has 16 residues. CDR3 loop: CASSSTLAGASYEQYF. The CDR3 DNA reads TGCGCCAGCAGCTCGACACTAGCGGGGGCGTCGTACGAGCAGTACTTC.

The chain recombines TRBV12-5 with TRBJ1-1; 9 nucleotides line up with TRBD1. Trimming at V came to 4 bases and at J to 0 bases, leaving 6 bases not matched to a gene. The V gene's germline CDR1 is LGHNT and CDR2 FRNRAP. This CDR3 is 16 amino acids long. This chain's CDR3 is CASGWAGQGLNTEAFF. The CDR3, as DNA: TGTGCTAGTGGTTGGGCGGGACAGGGCCTGAACACTGAAGCTTTCTTT.

The gene calls are TRBV5-1 and TRBJ2-2; 8 bases map to TRBD2. Germline assignment: CDR1 SGHRS and CDR2 YFSETQ. The V segment lost 7 bases and the J segment 4 bases; nucleotides outside the gene matches: 9. The CDR3 has 15 residues. The CDR3: CASGSGGLSTGELFF. As DNA, the CDR3 is TGCGCCAGCGGATCGGGGGGGCTGAGCACCGGGGAGCTGTTTTTT. Based on the CDR3 plus reference TRBV5-1 and TRBJ2-2, the full variable domain is KAGVTQTPRYLIKTRGQQVTLSCSPISGHRSVSWYQQTPGQGLQFLFEYFSETQRNKGNFPGRFSGRQFSNSRSEMNVSTLELGDSALYLCASGSGGLSTGELFFGEGSRLTVL.

The rearrangement joins TRBV27 to TRBJ1-6, with a tentative D call TRBD1 (6 bases). The V and J ends lost 3 bases and 10 bases respectively, with 13 bases between them. The CDR3 spans 14 residues. Germline CDR1 MNHEY, CDR2 SMNVEV (reference sequence). This CDR3 is CASSFRTETSPLHF. CDR3 sequence (DNA): TGTGCCAGCAGTTTCCGGACAGAGACATCACCCCTCCACTTT.

In its sample, this clone was seen a few times. The chain is built from TRBV18 and TRBJ1-1; D uncertain. The CDR3 has 15 amino acids. Trimming shortened V by 3 bases and J by 7 bases, and 18 bases separated the two germline ends. The V gene's germline CDR1 is KGHSH and CDR2 LQKENI. CDR3 region: CASSPWQFNNHEAFF. DNA for the CDR3: TGTGCCAGCTCACCTTGGCAGTTTAATAATCATGAAGCTTTCTTT.

V usage is TRBV18 and J usage is TRBJ2-7; TRBD1 agrees at 9 bases. Germline V lookup: CDR1 KGHSH, CDR2 LQKENI. The length of the CDR3 is 17 residues. Trimming took 5 bases from V and 1 from J; bases not matched to a gene: 12. The CDR3, as DNA: TGTGCCAGCTCATCCCCTCCCTGGGACAGGGAGTCCTACGAGCAGTACTTC. It translates to CASSSPPWDRESYEQYF.

The rearrangement links TRBV6-2 or TRBV6-3 to TRBJ1-5; D perhaps matches TRBD1 (5 bases). CDR1 and CDR2 from the germline V gene are MNHEY and SVGEGT. CDR3 length: 15 residues. V was shortened by 2 bases and J by 3 bases, with 11 bases between the two germline ends. The CDR3 is CASSYTGVTNQPQHF. CDR3 DNA: TGTGCCAGCAGTTACACGGGGGTAACCAATCAGCCCCAGCATTTT.

The V call is TRBV6-6, the J call TRBJ1-5, with D unclear. The CDR3 runs to 16 residues. The germline CDR1 and CDR2 sequences are MNHNY and SVGAGI (reference sequence). V was shortened by 2 bases and J by 0 bases, with 11 bases between the two germline ends. The CDR3 sequence: CASSYRAGISNQPQHF. In DNA, the CDR3 is TGTGCCAGCAGTTACCGTGCGGGAATTAGCAATCAGCCCCAGCATTTT.